The entry below gives a single T cell receptor beta chain sequence along with its context. Repertoires were generated with immunoSEQ multiplex PCR, while TCRdb's copy carries only in-frame clones and drops some. The data hold roughly 230,000 clones, with approximately 81% observed a single time. The data were obtained in a study of blood T cell repertoires in COVID-19. Study information: The samples span acute and convalescent COVID-19 from the United States, Italy and Spain. PBMCs, B-cell-depleted T cells, or T cells were the source of the cDNA or gDNA that made up the material.

The CDR3 spans 15 residues. The V gene lost 1 base and the J gene lost 0 bases, with 9 bases spanning the gap. Germline CDR1 reads SGHAT; CDR2 reads FQNNGV. The sample was peripheral blood. The genes are TRBV11-2 and TRBJ1-1; D uncertain. The TCR originated in a man aged 35 to 55 with acute or convalescent COVID-19. CDR3 sequence (DNA): TGTGCCAGCAGCTTAGTGGCGGTCATGAACACTGAAGCTTTCTTT. Translating gives CASSLVAVMNTEAFF. Supplemented by reference TRBV11-2 and TRBJ1-1, the full variable domain reads EAGVAQSPRYKIIEKRQSVAFWCNPISGHATLYWYQQILGQGPKLLIQFQNNGVVDDSQLPKDRFSAERLKGVDSTLKIQPAKLEDSAVYLCASSLVAVMNTEAFFGQGTRLTVV.